Here is one T cell receptor beta chain with its context. This clone was seen a single time. It lacks a known antigen. There are no base qualities to consult, and no much larger clone falls within one base. For CDR1 and CDR2, the germline V gene lists MGHDK and SYGVNS. The CDR3 runs 14 residues from the cysteine to the phenylalanine. The only DNA kept is the CDR3, 42 bases in frame from the first base. V loses 5 bases of germline sequence and J loses 4 bases, and the interval between the two ends is 12 bases. This sample is drawn from a study of shared clonotypes between healthy human individuals (dated by TCRdb to about 2020). Describing the broader study: The cohort included a few men and a couple of women between 18 and 49 years of age. Per donor, three plates each were used for CD4 naive and CD4 memory, two for CD8 naive, and one for CD8 memory. To estimate repertoire size and how much clonotypes are shared between individuals, the study performed deep sequencing of blood TCR repertoires from five healthy adults. To increase sequencing depth and limit assay-specific biases, different laboratories used diverse techniques to prepare libraries and sequence TCR repertoires. Between about 0.8 and 9.5 billion PBMCs per donor were obtained by leukapheresis.

CD8 naive samples were CD45RO-negative cells positively selected for CCR7, giving a CD45RA+CCR7+ population that excluded TemRA cells. Healthy HIV-negative adults with no recently reported acute infections or vaccinations were included as donors. Only Caucasian adults living in Nashville, Tennessee, USA were represented among the donors. Blood was collected by leukapheresis, and PBMCs were isolated by Ficoll-Histopaque density gradient centrifugation and then cryopreserved in liquid nitrogen vapor phase. Analytical flow cytometry was used to check the purity and quantity of every magnetically sorted T cell population. Each sorted fraction had its genomic DNA isolated and then quantified by UV absorbance on a Nanodrop 2000c. TCR CDR3 regions were amplified from genomic DNA by multiplex PCR using the deep immunoSEQ assay. Extracted genomic DNA from each cell subset was spread evenly across all wells of several immunoSEQ 96-well plates, with each plate serving as a replicate. For sorted subsets, each replicate PCR was loaded with about 0.2 ug genomic DNA, equivalent to 30,000 or so T cell genomes. Purified libraries were quantified with a Qubit 3.0 fluorometer, sized on a Bioanalyzer 2100, and re-quantified with the KAPA Library Quantification kit. Each immunoSEQ 96-well plate was sequenced on its own single-read 150-cycle Illumina NextSeq 550 flow cell. Per the source publication's procedure: Because the immunoSEQ output included only junctional sequences and no quality scores, the filtering could not be the same as the filtering used for full-length reads. Sequences were annotated with PyIR, a Python wrapper for IgBLAST v1.9, using IMGT germline references to assign V/J genes and CDR3. Reads were removed for weak V/J assignments (E-value above 1e-6), missing CDR3, stop codons, out-of-frame junctions, or ambiguous translated residues. V3J clonotypes were defined by identical inferred V gene, J gene, and CDR3 amino acid sequence. Percentage overlap between repertoires was computed as shared unique clonotypes divided by the size of the smaller repertoire. Three approaches were used to assess repertoire richness: RTK rarefaction, the Chao1 estimator, and Recon v2.1 estimates of unobserved clonotypes. Generation probabilities for all TCRbeta clonotypes obtained by the gDNA method from several donors were computed using OLGA. The clones in this table, taken by TCRdb from immuneACCESS, are in-frame only. Not every clone is retained; where verified, under half of the shortfall comes from an unresolved V gene, and the cause of the rest is unknown. V and J calls and clone size come straight from that table; D and trimming were deduced from the DNA. In all, the sample holds hundreds of thousands of clones, and 95% to 98% of those were seen once. The top ten clonotypes cover approximately 0.33% of the sample.

General findings and caveats noted by the study authors: Even with the large sequencing depth, rarefaction of the sorted-subset datasets indicated that sequencing was incomplete. Higher generation probabilities were observed for clonotypes shared by all four sorted-subset donors than for non-shared clonotypes. Sharing across a handful of donors was observed for 5% to 6.5% of naive CD4, 3% to 3.5% of naive CD8, about 2.3% of memory CD4, and around 0.42% of memory CD8 clonotypes. Sampling was limited to blood, and TCR repertoires in tissue likely differ from TCR repertoires in blood. Pairwise subsampling indicated that sequencing depth was expected to affect the degree of clonotype sharing among donors. Because the study included a small number of donors, the genetic and exposure-history diversity represented was limited. Estimated clonotype richness was generally larger for naive than for memory subsets.

The clonotype was recovered from a man between 25 and 39 years old in good health. The chain employs TRBV25-1 and TRBJ2-1, with an unclear D gene assignment. The sample consisted of naive CD8+ T cells sorted from blood. Taken with the paper, the label for cell subset or site translates to: CD45RA+CCR7+. The DNA sequence follows: TGTGCCAGCAGTCTGGGGATATCGTACAATGAGCAGTTCTTC. Translated, it reads CASSLGISYNEQFF.